This T cell receptor beta chain was sequenced during a study of T cell clonotyping in hematopoietic cell transplantation. V was cut by 4 bases and J by 7 bases, with 13 bases left in between. The germline CDR1 and CDR2 sequences are MNHEY and SVGAGI. The CDR3 covers 13 residues. A remark on this clone: Its matching antigen is unknown.

Generated by immunoSEQ multiplex PCR, the TCRdb table keeps only in-frame clones and is missing some. Of roughly 11,000 clones in the sample, approximately 92% were seen once. Study-wide results and limits: Recipient TCR diversity dropped after transplant; expanded clonotypes rose from day 30 to 180. At the given depth, recipient repertoires were over 95% de novo clonotypes. Higher Inverse Simpson Index values in graft donor and pretransplant recipient predicted broader posttransplant TCR diversity. Without cell sorting, CD4 versus CD8 contributions remain unresolved.

The chain joins TRBV6-5 to TRBJ2-5; TRBD1 is a possible D gene (5 bases). Specimen: peripheral blood mononuclear cells. The receptor's source is a human donor who either received an allogeneic hematopoietic cell transplant for a myeloid malignancy or was a related donor (not recorded which). Some clones in this sample may be carry-over from other donors' samples. Here the CDR3 reads CASSLTRTWTQYF. CDR3 in DNA: TGTGCCAGCAGTTTGACGCGGACATGGACCCAGTACTTC.